The T cell receptor beta chain described here comes from a study of radiotherapy plus CTLA-4 blockade in lung cancer. Study at large: The study recorded objective responses in around 18% of patients and disease control in around 33%.

Findings and limits, study-wide: With interferon-beta, early dynamics of blood T cell clones were reported to best predict response. After treatment with radiotherapy plus ipilimumab, TCR clones that came from the tumor expanded in blood.

TCRdb keeps only in-frame clones here, not all; method: immunoSEQ multiplex PCR. Among about 110,000 clones, 70% to 85% were seen once, and the ten largest hold less than 4%. The count of this clone is one. As yet, its antigen is unknown. Ipilimumab CTLA-4 blockade and focal radiation were given to patients with chemo-refractory metastatic non-small-cell lung cancer. Germline V CDR1 and CDR2: SGHRS, YFSETQ. This CDR3 contains 15 residues. With 4 bases removed from V and 0 bases from J, the gap between germline ends came to 11 bases. The chain links TRBV5-1 to TRBJ2-1; D might be TRBD2 (5 bases). This receptor was obtained from a human donor with non-small cell lung cancer that progressed on radiotherapy plus ipilimumab. Some clones in this sample may be carry-over from other donors' samples. The material was peripheral blood, obtained from a patient treated with radiotherapy plus ipilimumab. CDR3 DNA: TGCGCCAGCAGCCTACCGGGGAGCTCCTACAATGAGCAGTTCTTC. It translates to CASSLPGSSYNEQFF.